These 5 T cell receptor beta chains came from one sample sequenced in a study of vaccination effects on CD4 cells after COVID-19. Sequencing was performed with immunoSEQ multiplex PCR; in TCRdb, only in-frame clones are kept and a portion is missing. The data contain around 19,000 clones, approximately 70% of them singletons. Before sequencing took place, the ViraFEST assay used viral peptide pools to expand antigen-specific CD4+ T cells. It was after around 10 days of culture that CD4+ T cells were isolated. Each vaccine recipient was nucleocapsid antibody negative and had no prior SARS-CoV-2 infection. Antigens for these TCRs are unknown. The input for sequencing was CD4+ T cells from PBMCs cultured with HCoV-NL63 spike peptides, taken before COVID-19 vaccination. All receptors come from a human donor who received a COVID-19 vaccine.

This clone appeared a single time. The V call is TRBV5-1, the J call TRBJ2-7, with TRBD2 matching over 8 bases. Germline CDR1 is SGHRS and CDR2 is YFSETQ. The ends lost 4 bases at V and 3 bases at J; junction bases unmatched: 12. The CDR3 consists of 16 residues. This CDR3 is CASSPGGGIGRYEQYF. As DNA, the CDR3 is TGCGCCAGCAGCCCGGGGGGGGGAATCGGTCGCTACGAGCAGTACTTC.

This clone was seen a handful of times. The chain links TRBV6-1 to TRBJ2-7; D possibly corresponds to TRBD2 (5 bases). This CDR3 is 14 amino acids long. Trimming took 3 bases from V and 1 from J, leaving 10 bases between them. Germline V gene data show CDR1 as MNHNS and CDR2 as SASEGT. The CDR3 DNA follows: TGTGCCAGCAGTGAGGGAGAGAGTTCCTACGAGCAGTACTTC. Protein sequence: CASSEGESSYEQYF.

This clone was found a few times. The chain uses TRBV27 and TRBJ1-5; no clear D gene. The CDR3 runs to 14 residues. V lost 2 bases, J lost 6 bases, and 11 bases lay in between. Germline CDR1 MNHEY, CDR2 SMNVEV (reference sequence). In nucleotides, the CDR3 is TGTGCCAGCAGTTTAAGATATCGGAGTCAGCCCCAGCATTTT. It encodes CASSLRYRSQPQHF.

The chain recombines TRBV5-1 with TRBJ2-7; 8 bases agree with TRBD1. The CDR3 consists of 15 residues. The germline V gene has CDR1 SGHRS and CDR2 YFSETQ. The ends lost 0 bases at V and 6 bases at J; junction bases unmatched: 8. CDR3 DNA sequence: TGCGCCAGCAGCTTGGCCTCGGACAGGGCCCGCGAGCAGTACTTC. Residues: CASSLASDRAREQYF.

The gene calls are TRBV2 and TRBJ1-2; D might be TRBD1 (5 bases). The V gene lost 2 bases and the J gene lost 3 bases, with 10 bases spanning the gap. Per the germline V gene, CDR1 is SNHLY and CDR2 is FYNNEI. The CDR3 has 14 residues. The CDR3: CASSEREGDYGYTF. The CDR3 DNA is TGTGCCAGCAGTGAAAGGGAAGGGGACTATGGCTACACCTTC.